The 30 T cell receptor beta chains below were found in one sample sequenced in a study of regulatory T cells in long-lasting Graves disease. Relying on iRepertoire HTBI primers and Arm-PCR of CDR3 regions, the team built TCR beta libraries. TCRdb fed the multiplex PCR reads into MiXCR, producing one record per CDR3 protein. The sample has about 470,000 distinct CDR3 sequences, roughly 20% seen once. Time point indicated: persistent/refractory GD, antithyroid drugs over 5 years with positive TRAb. PBMC RNA was the source of the TCR library. Material: peripheral blood mononuclear cells (PBMCs), obtained when the disease was refractory, from a patient treated with antithyroid drugs. These receptors came from a female donor with Graves disease.

This clonotype was seen at least ten times. The chain links TRBV7-9 to TRBJ1-1; D is unclear. Trimming pared 3 bases from V and 6 bases from J, leaving 5 bases between. The germline V gene encodes CDR1 SEHNR and CDR2 FQNEAQ (reference sequence). The CDR3 covers 11 residues. CDR3: CASSFGPEAFF. For the CDR3, the DNA is TGTGCCAGCAGCTTTGGACCTGAAGCTTTCTTT.

This clonotype has ten or more counts. The V gene is TRBV28, the J gene TRBJ1-2; D is unresolved. The length of the CDR3 is 14 residues. In germline, CDR1 is MDHEN, CDR2 SYDVKM. V was trimmed by 5 bases and J by 5 bases, leaving 15 bases between them. This chain's CDR3 is CASSLVGDPYGYTF. In nucleotides, the CDR3 is TGTGCCAGCAGTCTCGTTGGTGACCCTTATGGCTACACCTTC.

This chain uses TRBV15 with TRBJ1-4; weak D call: TRBD1 (6 bases). Trimming left V 4 bases short and J 6 bases short, with 15 bases between. The V gene's germline CDR1 is LNHNV and CDR2 YYDKDF (reference sequence). This CDR3 spans 15 amino acids. CDR3 residues: CATSNQGGVYEKLFF. The CDR3 DNA reads as TGTGCCACCAGCAATCAAGGGGGGGTTTATGAAAAACTGTTTTTT.

The gene calls are TRBV20-1 and TRBJ1-6, with 7 bases that match TRBD1. Germline loops: CDR1 DFQATT, CDR2 SNEGSKA (reference sequence). The CDR3 length is 16 residues. Trimming removed 2 bases from V and 5 bases from J; junction bases left unmatched: 9. CDR3: CSARTVDQGDNSPLHF. CDR3 nucleotides: TGCAGTGCTAGAACCGTGGACCAGGGGGATAATTCACCCCTCCACTTT.

This clonotype was seen at least ten times. The chain joins TRBV27 to TRBJ2-5; no clear D gene. The CDR3 consists of 13 residues. The germline V gene has CDR1 MNHEY and CDR2 SMNVEV (reference sequence). Trimming shortened V by 4 bases and J by 5 bases, and 11 bases separated the two germline ends. The CDR3 nucleotides are TGTGCCAGCAGTTCGTTACATGATGAGACCCAGTACTTC. Protein sequence: CASSSLHDETQYF.

This clonotype has only one observation. Mismatch with germline at one junction end may stem from a read error. The chain links TRBV3-1 to TRBJ1-2, with D possibly being TRBD1 (5 bases). Germline lookup yields CDR1 LGHDT and CDR2 YNNKEL (reference sequence). This CDR3 comprises 14 residues. The CDR3 bases are TGTGCCAGCGGGCAGACTCCGGGGACCTATGGCCACACCTTC. Its translation is CASGQTPGTYGHTF.

This clonotype was observed a handful of times. The CDR3 nucleotides are TGCAGCGTTGAGGTTCGGGCGAGCACAGATACGCAGTATTTT. Translating gives CSVEVRASTDTQYF. The chain combines TRBV29-1 with TRBJ2-3; D is unclear. V shed 3 bases and J shed 0 bases, with 10 bases lying between them. Per the germline V gene, CDR1 is SQVTM and CDR2 is ANQGSEA. The CDR3 has 14 amino acids.

This chain connects TRBV20-1 to TRBJ1-2; 9 bases line up with TRBD1. Germline trimming cut 1 base from V and 2 bases from J; bases unmatched to any gene: 8. The CDR3 runs to 16 residues. Germline lookup yields CDR1 DFQATT and CDR2 SNEGSKA (reference sequence). CDR3 DNA: TGCAGTGCTAGAGCCCACTTTACAGGGGGCAACTATGGCTACACCTTC. Protein product: CSARAHFTGGNYGYTF.

This clonotype was observed a few times. The chain links TRBV7-2 to TRBJ2-1; 11 bases align to TRBD2. Per the germline V gene, CDR1 is SGHTA and CDR2 is FQGNSA. The CDR3 runs 16 residues. J lost 7 bases, V lost 5 bases, and 10 bases had no gene match. The CDR3 nucleotides read TGTGCCAGCAGCGCGCGAAGACTAGCGGGAATAAATGAGCAGTTCTTC. It encodes CASSARRLAGINEQFF. Full variable domain (remainder filled in from reference TRBV7-2 and TRBJ2-1): GAGVSQSPSNKVTEKGKDVELRCDPISGHTALYWYRQSLGQGLEFLIYFQGNSAPDKSGLPSDRFSAERTGGSVSTLTIQRTQQEDSAVYLCASSARRLAGINEQFFGPGTRLTVL.

As for this clonotype: A read error may account for a junction end that differs from germline. The rearrangement joins TRBV5-1 to TRBJ2-7; possibly TRBD1 for D (5 bases). The CDR3 has 13 amino acids. The germline V gene encodes CDR1 SGHRS and CDR2 YFSETQ. CDR3 in amino acids: CASRQGPIYEQYF. DNA of the CDR3: TGTGCCAGCAGGCAGGGCCCGATCTACGAGCAGTACTTC.

In its sample, this clonotype was seen many times. This chain connects TRBV27 to TRBJ1-2; a weak D match, TRBD1 (5 bases). The CDR3 extends over 14 amino acids. Trimming stripped 5 bases from V and 4 bases from J, with 14 bases between. Germline V gives CDR1 MNHEY, CDR2 SMNVEV (reference sequence). The CDR3 here is CASSPTVRGYGYTF. CDR3 DNA: TGTGCCAGCAGTCCGACAGTGAGGGGCTATGGCTACACCTTC.

The chain links TRBV12-3 or TRBV12-4 to TRBJ2-2; maybe TRBD2 (6 bases). Trimming pared 7 bases from V and 4 bases from J, leaving 13 bases between. This CDR3 is built from 14 residues. The CDR3: CASTLGGSTGELFF. DNA for the CDR3: TGTGCCAGCACCTTGGGGGGTAGCACCGGGGAGCTGTTTTTT.

This clonotype was observed many times. This rearrangement joins TRBV7-8 to TRBJ1-2; 7 positions match TRBD1. With V trimmed by 4 bases and J by 7 bases, 12 bases remained unmatched. Germline CDR1 reads SGHVS; CDR2 reads FQNEAQ. This CDR3 is built from 15 residues. CDR3 protein: CASSSTRQGGGGYTF. The DNA of the CDR3 is TGTGCCAGCAGCTCAACACGACAGGGAGGAGGTGGCTACACCTTC.

This clonotype was counted at least ten times. The V gene is TRBV15, the J gene TRBJ2-7, with unresolved D. The CDR3 is 13 amino acids. Trimming removed 1 base at V and 5 bases at J, with 9 bases between. Per the germline V gene, CDR1 is LNHNV and CDR2 is YYDKDF (reference sequence). The DNA of the CDR3 is TGTGCCACCAGCAGAGTAGTGTCGCACGAGCAGTACTTC. Its translation: CATSRVVSHEQYF.

This clonotype has only a few counts. The rearrangement uses TRBV10-3 and TRBJ1-5; TRBD1 matches at 10 bases. This CDR3 region has 14 residues. The germline gives CDR1 ENHRY, CDR2 SYGVKD. Trimming took 8 bases from V and 6 from J; bases not matched to a gene: 7. The CDR3 here is CAIDRGLLGQPQHF. The CDR3 DNA follows: TGTGCCATCGACAGGGGGCTTTTGGGTCAGCCCCAGCATTTT.

On this clonotype itself: A single base separates this from a much larger clone, so it may be a read error. The genes are TRBV7-9 and TRBJ2-7; 7 bases line up with TRBD2. The CDR3 runs 14 residues. The germline V gene encodes CDR1 SEHNR and CDR2 FQNEAQ (reference sequence). The CDR3 protein is CASGLTSESYEQYF. In DNA form, the CDR3 reads TGTGCCAGCGGCTTAACTAGCGAATCCTACGAGCAGTACTTC.

This clonotype was counted a single time. The chain is built from TRBV7-8 and TRBJ2-2, with 10 positions matching TRBD1. Germline assignment: CDR1 SGHVS and CDR2 FQNEAQ. Trimming took 4 bases from V and 0 from J; bases not matched to a gene: 11. The CDR3 is 19 residues long. CDR3 sequence (DNA): TGTGCCAGCAGCTCCCCGGGGACAGGGGATTTCGCGAACACCGGGGAGCTGTTTTTT. It specifies CASSSPGTGDFANTGELFF.

This clonotype was seen many times. The CDR3 DNA follows: TGTGCCAGCAGCTTAGGGACGCGCAACACCGGGGAGCTGTTTTTT. Translated: CASSLGTRNTGELFF. This chain joins TRBV11-2 and TRBJ2-2; no firm D call. Germline CDR1 is SGHAT and CDR2 is FQNNGV. The CDR3 sequence is 15 residues long. V was clipped by 1 base and J by 2 bases, with 8 bases between them.

The sample holds many counts of this clonotype. V gene TRBV28 combines with J gene TRBJ1-1, with D perhaps matching TRBD1 (5 bases). Trimming stripped 5 bases from V and 7 bases from J, with 20 bases between. The germline V gene encodes CDR1 MDHEN and CDR2 SYDVKM. The CDR3 is made up of 15 amino acids. DNA of the CDR3: TGTGCCAGCAGTCTACCTGGGGCCAGGACGCGTGAAGCTTTCTTT. Amino acids: CASSLPGARTREAFF.

In this sample, this clonotype turned up once. V usage is TRBV12-3 or TRBV12-4 and J usage is TRBJ2-7; D perhaps matches TRBD1 (6 bases). The CDR3 extends over 12 amino acids. The V and J ends lost 6 bases and 5 bases respectively, with 11 bases between them. The CDR3 coding sequence is TGTGCCAGCAGCGCTAAGGGGGACGAGCAGTACTTC. Its translation is CASSAKGDEQYF.

This clonotype was seen at least ten times. The J gene is TRBJ1-1, the V gene TRBV5-1; tentatively, D is TRBD1 (5 bases). V was pared by 5 bases and J by 0 bases, with 17 bases between. The CDR3 is 16 residues long. Germline V gene data show CDR1 as SGHRS and CDR2 as YFSETQ. The CDR3: CASRERGRALNTEAFF. The CDR3 DNA follows: TGCGCCAGCAGGGAACGGGGCAGGGCGTTGAACACTGAAGCTTTCTTT.

The table lists this clonotype with many counts. The V gene is TRBV7-3, the J gene TRBJ1-2, with D possibly matching TRBD1 (5 bases). This CDR3 is built from 14 residues. In germline, CDR1 is SGHTA, CDR2 FQGTGA. Between the trimmed V and J ends, which lost 2 bases and 8 bases, there was a span of 15 bases. The CDR3 is CASSLVGQGGGYTF. In DNA, the CDR3 is TGTGCCAGCAGCTTAGTTGGCCAGGGCGGGGGCTACACCTTC.

This clonotype was counted at least ten times. CDR3 protein: CASSSGQGFGNQPQHF. The CDR3 region has the DNA TGTGCCAGCAGTTCGGGACAGGGGTTTGGCAATCAGCCCCAGCATTTT. V gene TRBV12-3 or TRBV12-4 combines with J gene TRBJ1-5, with 10 bases that match TRBD1. With 4 bases clipped from V and 2 bases from J, the junction kept 5 bases outside the gene matches. The CDR3 totals 16 residues.

This clonotype has a handful of counts. This chain links TRBV7-9 with TRBJ2-7; no firm D call. Germline CDR1 and CDR2: SEHNR and FQNEAQ (reference sequence). V shed 5 bases and J shed 5 bases, with 13 bases lying between them. CDR3 length equals 13 residues. CDR3 in DNA: TGTGCCAGCAGCCCTCCCTCTTCGGACGAGCAGTACTTC. Residues: CASSPPSSDEQYF.

The sample holds a few counts of this clonotype. The chain is built from TRBV20-1 and TRBJ2-7; perhaps TRBD2 as D (6 bases). This CDR3 is 16 amino acids long. V lost 5 bases and J lost 4, with 24 bases in between. The germline V gene encodes CDR1 DFQATT and CDR2 SNEGSKA (reference sequence). CDR3 DNA sequence: TGCAGTGCTCCCAACGATTATACGGGAGTTAGTTACGAGCAGTACTTC. It encodes CSAPNDYTGVSYEQYF.

This clonotype occurred a few times. The chain couples TRBV30 to TRBJ1-2; D remains unclear. Per the germline V gene, CDR1 is GTSNPN and CDR2 is SVGIG (reference sequence). The CDR3 contains 13 residues. The V and J ends lost 8 bases and 6 bases respectively, with 19 bases between them. CDR3 nucleotide sequence: TGTGCCACCGAACCGGACGGAGAGAATGGCTACACCTTC. Its protein product is CATEPDGENGYTF.

Notes on this clonotype: Being one base from a much bigger clone, this may be a read error. This rearrangement joins TRBV6-1 to TRBJ2-5; TRBD2 agrees at 8 bases. This CDR3 region has 15 residues. Germline CDR1 MNHNS, CDR2 SASEGT. CDR3 DNA: TGTGCCAGCAGTGCGGGGTCTTCGGGGGGGGAGACCCAGTGCTTC. Protein: CASSAGSSGGETQCF.

Many counts were recorded for this clonotype. The V call is TRBV20-1, the J call TRBJ1-5; D gene uncertain. The V gene lost 6 bases and the J gene lost 7 bases, with 13 bases spanning the gap. This CDR3 is built from 12 residues. Germline V lookup: CDR1 DFQATT, CDR2 SNEGSKA (reference sequence). The CDR3 region has the DNA TGCAGTGCGAGACGCGGTCAACAGCCCCAGCATTTT. Amino acid sequence: CSARRGQQPQHF.

This clonotype has a handful of counts. The J gene is TRBJ2-2, the V gene TRBV29-1; 12 positions match TRBD2. V lost 6 bases and J lost 2; bases outside the gene matches: 7. The CDR3 totals 16 residues. Germline CDR1 SQVTM, CDR2 ANQGSEA. The CDR3 nucleotides read TGCAGCGTGATTTCTGGACTAGCGGGAAACACCGGGGAGCTGTTTTTT. Its translation is CSVISGLAGNTGELFF.

This clonotype was counted at least ten times. The chain joins TRBV2 to TRBJ1-2; the D gene is possibly TRBD1 (6 bases). Per the germline V gene, CDR1 is SNHLY and CDR2 is FYNNEI. This CDR3 region has 14 residues. Trimming took 2 bases from V and 3 from J, leaving 10 bases between them. CDR3 region: CASSEWGGDYGYTF. The CDR3 DNA follows: TGTGCCAGCAGTGAATGGGGGGGCGACTATGGCTACACCTTC.